The T cell receptor beta chain described here comes from a study of T cell changes during pregnancy in multiple sclerosis. The CDR3 is 13 residues long. The germline gives CDR1 LNHDA, CDR2 SQIVND (reference sequence). V dropped 5 bases and J dropped 7; count of bases not matched to a gene: 2. TCRdb keeps only in-frame clones here, not all; method: immunoSEQ multiplex PCR. The table has approximately 48,000 clones, over 85% seen once. This clonotype originated in a female donor with multiple sclerosis, enrolled in a pregnancy study. Sequenced material: CD8+ T cells from peripheral blood mononuclear cells, taken before pregnancy. The V gene is TRBV19, the J gene TRBJ2-1; 10 bases match TRBD1. CDR3 sequence (DNA): TGTGCCAGTAGTGGGGACAGGGGAAATGAGCAGTTCTTC. Translated: CASSGDRGNEQFF.